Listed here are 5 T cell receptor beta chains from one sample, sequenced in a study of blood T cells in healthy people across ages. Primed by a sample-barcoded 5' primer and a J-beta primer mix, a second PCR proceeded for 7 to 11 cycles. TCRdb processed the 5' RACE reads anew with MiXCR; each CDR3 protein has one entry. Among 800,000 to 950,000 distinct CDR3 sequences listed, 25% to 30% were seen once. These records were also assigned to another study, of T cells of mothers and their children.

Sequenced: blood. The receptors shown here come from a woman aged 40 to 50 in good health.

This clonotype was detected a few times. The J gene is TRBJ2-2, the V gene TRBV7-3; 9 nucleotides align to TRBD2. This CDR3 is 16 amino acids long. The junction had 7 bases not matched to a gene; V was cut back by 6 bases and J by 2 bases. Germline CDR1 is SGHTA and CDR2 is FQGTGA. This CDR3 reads CASRLIAGDNTGELFF. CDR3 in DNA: TGTGCCAGCAGACTCATAGCGGGAGATAACACCGGGGAGCTGTTTTTT.

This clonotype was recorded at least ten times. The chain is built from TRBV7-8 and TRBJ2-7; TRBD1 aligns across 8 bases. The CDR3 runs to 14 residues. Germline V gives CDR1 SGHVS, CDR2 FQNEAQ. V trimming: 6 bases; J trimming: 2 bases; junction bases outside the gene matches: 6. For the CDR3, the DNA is TGTGCCAGCAGGTCCGGGACAGGTCCCTACGAGCAGTACTTC. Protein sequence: CASRSGTGPYEQYF.

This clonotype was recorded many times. In DNA, the CDR3 is TGTGCCAGCAGTTTCTCTGGGGCCACAGATACGCAGTATTTT. Translating gives CASSFSGATDTQYF. The chain has TRBV28 and TRBJ2-3, with D possibly matching TRBD1 (5 bases). V dropped 3 bases and J dropped 2 bases, with 9 bases sitting between them. Germline V gene sequence: CDR1 MDHEN, CDR2 SYDVKM. This CDR3 region has 14 residues.

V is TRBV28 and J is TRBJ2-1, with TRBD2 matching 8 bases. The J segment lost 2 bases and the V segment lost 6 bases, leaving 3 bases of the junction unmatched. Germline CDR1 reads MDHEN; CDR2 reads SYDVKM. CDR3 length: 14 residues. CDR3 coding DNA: TGTGCCAGCAGCACTAGCGGAACCTACAATGAGCAGTTCTTC. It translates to CASSTSGTYNEQFF.

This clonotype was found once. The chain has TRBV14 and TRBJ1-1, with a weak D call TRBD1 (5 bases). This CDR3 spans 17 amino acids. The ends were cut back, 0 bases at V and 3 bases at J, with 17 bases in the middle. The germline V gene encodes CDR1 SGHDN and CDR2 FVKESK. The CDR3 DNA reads TGTGCCAGCAGCCAAGAGAGGGCCTTCGGGGGATACACTGAAGCTTTCTTT. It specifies CASSQERAFGGYTEAFF.